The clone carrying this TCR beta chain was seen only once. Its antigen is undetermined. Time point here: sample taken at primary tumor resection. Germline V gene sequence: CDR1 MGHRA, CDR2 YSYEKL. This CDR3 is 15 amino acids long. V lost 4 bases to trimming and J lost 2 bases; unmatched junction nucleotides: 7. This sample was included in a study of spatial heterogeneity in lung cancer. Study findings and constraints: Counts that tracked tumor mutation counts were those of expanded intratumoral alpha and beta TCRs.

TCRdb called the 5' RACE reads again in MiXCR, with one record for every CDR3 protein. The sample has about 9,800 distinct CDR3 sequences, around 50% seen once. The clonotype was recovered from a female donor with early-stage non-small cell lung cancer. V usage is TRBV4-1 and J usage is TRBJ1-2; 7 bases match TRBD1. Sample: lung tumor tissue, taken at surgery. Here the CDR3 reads CASSPPDRPNYGYTF. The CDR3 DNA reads TGCGCCAGCAGCCCTCCGGACAGGCCAAACTATGGCTACACCTTC.